This TCR beta chain derives from a study of PD-L1 blockade in urothelial cancer (dated by TCRdb to 2015 to 2018). General notes on the study: All patients started therapy in the mid-2010s and received atezolizumab 1,200 mg intravenously every 3 weeks. About 85% of the 29 patients were identified as males with urothelial cancer of bladder origin, and a prior smoking history was reported by 18 of 29 patients. An ECOG performance status of 0 or 1 was recorded for the patients, and 0 to 3 prior chemotherapy regimens had been received by the patients. Blood samples were analyzed at 3 weeks after treatment start (second dose) and at 6 weeks after treatment start. A median of approximately 140,000 T cells and fewer than 85,000 unique TCRs was obtained from blood samples, and a median clonality of about 0.08 was observed. The study, an exploratory multi-omic analysis, examined somatic, immune and clinical correlates of response to PD-L1 blockade with atezolizumab in urothelial cancer. Pretreatment tumor samples and matched peripheral blood, collected serially before and after atezolizumab treatment, underwent TCR sequencing. Durable clinical benefit was defined as progression-free survival longer than 6 months, and TCR features were also tested against progression-free and overall survival. In the same patients, pretreatment tumors underwent whole exome sequencing and RNA sequencing in addition to TCR sequencing. Ten or so patients reached durable clinical benefit, while some 21 patients did not. Pretreatment blood TCR-seq was available for around 29 patients, at least one posttreatment blood collection was obtained for approximately 25 patients, and tumor TCR-seq was available for approximately 25 patients. Results and caveats for the whole study, not just this receptor: Because the sample size was small (n of about 29) and many exploratory analyses were performed, the results are intended to be hypothesis-generating. At 3 weeks after the start of treatment, tumor-associated TCR clones in peripheral blood had expanded more in patients with durable benefit (n ≈ 20, p = 0.022). A pretreatment peripheral blood TCR clonality below the median was linked to improved progression-free and overall survival.

CDR1 LNHDA and CDR2 SQIVND were looked up in the germline V gene (reference sequence). The CDR3 has 13 amino acids, counting the end cysteine and phenylalanine. Of the read, only the CDR3 DNA is kept; its 39 bases are in frame from base 1. Synthetic TCR analog templates were spiked into each PCR to estimate absolute template abundance from read counts. The immunoSEQ assay was used to amplify TCRbeta CDR3 regions from genomic DNA with bias-controlled V and J gene primers. Rearranged TCRbeta segments were sequenced at approximately 20X coverage. The paper's data handling went like this. Sequencing errors were corrected by clustering and CDR3s were annotated against IMGT to assign V, D and J genes. Downstream analyses used only productive TCRbeta rearrangements and left out out-of-frame or stop-codon sequences. Clonality was computed as one minus Shannon entropy normalized by the log of the number of unique productive sequences. Clones differing between time points or between blood and tumor were identified using Fisher's exact test with Benjamini-Hochberg correction, with an adjusted p below 0.01 applied as the threshold. What TCRdb holds here is the immuneACCESS table cut down to in-frame rearrangements. Part of the clones is not present; checked against another copy, under half of the missing clones reflect an unresolved V gene, and the others are unexplained. V, J and clone size are those of that table, while D and trimming were read from the DNA. The sample has around 130,000 clones on record, roughly 83% of them singletons. The ten biggest clones cover 3.2% of the sample.

The time point label for this specimen denotes: pretreatment peripheral blood. A cohort of around 29 patients with locally advanced or metastatic urothelial carcinoma, treated at Memorial Sloan Kettering on a trial protocol, was included. Peripheral blood mononuclear cells were collected from each patient pretreatment and during treatment, giving between 1 and 8 total time points per patient. The Qiagen DNeasy Blood extraction kit was used to purify genomic DNA from total PBMCs and tumor samples. PBMCs were collected pretreatment and during treatment, and were isolated and stored as previously described. Comment on this clone: No cognate antigen has been identified for it. Germline and junction disagree at one end, which may indicate a read error.

The receptor was derived from a man aged 45-60 years with urothelial cancer. Specimen: PBMCs, collected around atezolizumab (anti-PD-L1) treatment. The chain was built from TRBV19 and TRBJ1-2; the D gene is possibly TRBD1, with 5 bases matching. The CDR3 loop reads CASSILGRRVLAF. The DNA reads as follows: TGTGCCAGTAGTATATTGGGGCGTCGGGTTCTCGCCTTC.